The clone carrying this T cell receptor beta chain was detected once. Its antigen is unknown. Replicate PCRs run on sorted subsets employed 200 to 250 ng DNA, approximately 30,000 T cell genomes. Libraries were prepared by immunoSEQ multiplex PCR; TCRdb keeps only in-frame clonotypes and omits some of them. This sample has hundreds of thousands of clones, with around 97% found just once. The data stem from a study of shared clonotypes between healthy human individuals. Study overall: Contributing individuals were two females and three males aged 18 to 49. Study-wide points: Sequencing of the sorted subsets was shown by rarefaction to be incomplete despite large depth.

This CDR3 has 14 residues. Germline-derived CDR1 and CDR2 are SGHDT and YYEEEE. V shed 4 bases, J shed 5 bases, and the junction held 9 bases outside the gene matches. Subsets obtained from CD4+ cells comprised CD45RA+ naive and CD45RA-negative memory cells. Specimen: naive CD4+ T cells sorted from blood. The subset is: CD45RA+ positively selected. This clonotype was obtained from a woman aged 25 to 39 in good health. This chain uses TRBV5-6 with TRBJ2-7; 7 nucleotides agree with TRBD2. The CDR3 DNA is TGTGCCAGCAGCAAGACCGGGAGGACCAACGAGCAGTACTTC. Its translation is CASSKTGRTNEQYF.